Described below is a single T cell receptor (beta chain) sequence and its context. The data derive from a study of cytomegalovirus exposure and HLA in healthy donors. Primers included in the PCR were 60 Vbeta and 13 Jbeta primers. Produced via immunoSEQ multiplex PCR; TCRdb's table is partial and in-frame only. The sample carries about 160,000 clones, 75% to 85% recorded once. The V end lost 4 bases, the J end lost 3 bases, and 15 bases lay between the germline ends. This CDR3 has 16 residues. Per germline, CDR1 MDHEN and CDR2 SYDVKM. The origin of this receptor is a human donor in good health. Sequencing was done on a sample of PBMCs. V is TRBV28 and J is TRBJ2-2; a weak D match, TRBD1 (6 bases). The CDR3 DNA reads TGTGCCAGCAGTTATATGCAAACAGGGCACACCGGGGAGCTGTTTTTT. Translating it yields CASSYMQTGHTGELFF.